This T cell receptor beta chain was captured by sequencing in a study of regulatory T cells in long-lasting Graves disease (dated by TCRdb to the early 2020s). In the study overall: Antithyroid drugs had been taken for less than 3 months by newly diagnosed Graves' disease patients. TCR sequencing covered around 13 persistent and roughly 20 newly diagnosed Graves' disease patients, around 33 samples in total. This study used TCR sequencing and RNA sequencing of peripheral blood to compare persistent Graves' disease patients against newly diagnosed Graves' disease patients. The study took place in China and was registered as a clinical trial.

The study at large found these results: The authors noted that the small sample size was a limitation that may lower accuracy. Lower TCR Shannon entropy and fewer highly expanded clones were observed in persistent Graves' disease patients than in newly diagnosed patients, which suggested clonal expansion. Patients with persistent disease shared more public clonotypes (approximately 2,500) than newly diagnosed patients did (about 970). TRBV28, TRBJ1-2 and TRBJ2-5 were preferentially used in persistent disease, while TRBV20-1 and TRBJ2-1 were favored in newly diagnosed disease. The study examined only peripheral blood because the primary lesion, thyroid tissue, could not be accessed. Only the TCR beta chain was sequenced and analyzed.

Reading from cysteine to phenylalanine, the CDR3 counts 18 amino acids. Only the CDR3 portion is preserved as DNA: 54 bases, with reading frame beginning at the first base. CDR1 and CDR2 are drawn from the germline V gene (reference sequence): SGHAT, FQDESV. The intended sense of this specimen's time point label: newly diagnosed GD, antithyroid drugs for less than 3 months. For both TCR sequencing and RNA sequencing, RNA was extracted from PBMCs in TRIzol. The diagnosis of Graves' disease followed American Thyroid Association guidelines. The patients came from an endocrinology department in Xi'an, China. From each patient, approximately 10 milliliters of peripheral blood was collected into an EDTA anticoagulant tube. PBMCs were isolated by Ficoll Paque Plus density gradient separation without further T cell sorting. RNA quality was checked with an Agilent 2100 Bioanalyzer and agarose gel, and concentration with a NanoDrop 2000.

The library was prepared using multiplex PCR. Sequenced on an Illumina HiSeq 4000. To build TCR beta libraries, CDR3 regions were amplified by Arm-PCR using iRepertoire HTBI primers. Gel purification was performed on PCR products prior to sequencing. Per the authors' processing: Gene usage analysis of CDR3 amino acid clonotypes used the roughly 60 TRBV and about 13 TRBJ segments found across samples. COPE and FqMerger were used to merge filtered high-quality paired reads into contigs. BLAST was used to align contigs to the IMGT TRBV, TRBD and TRBJ reference genes, and CDR3 was defined following IMGT. Clonotypes above 0.1% frequency were classified as highly expanded clones. Shannon entropy was used to measure repertoire diversity, and the Gini coefficient was used to measure V-J evenness. A clonotype was considered public if more than one individual shared it. TCRdb itself trimmed the public reads at Q25 with fastp, ran MiXCR and retained productive beta chains. Rows matching on CDR3 protein sequence are summarized as one entry with the most common DNA and genes. TCRdb's processing, not the authors', yielded these V and J calls. For this sample there are some 370,000 distinct CDR3 sequences; over 9.5% appear just once. The top ten clones comprise 18% of the sample.

Points on this clonotype: Its recognized antigen is unknown. This may arise from a read error, as a much more abundant clone is one base away.

These records were also assigned to another study, of T cells in Graves' hyperthyroidism and ophthalmopathy. As that second study puts it: A patient counted as having stable Graves' hyperthyroidism if no progression to ophthalmopathy occurred over 18 months of follow-up. Hyperthyroidism patients were aged 18 to 65 years and newly diagnosed, with disease duration of less than 2 months. Patients with uncontrolled infections, other autoimmune diseases, pregnancy or lactation were excluded. Diagnoses were based on clinical symptoms, serum thyroxine and TRAb, thyroid ultrasound and orbital computed tomography. For the first round of RT-PCR on the TCR CDR3, the HTBI primer set was used together with the Qiagen OneStep RT-PCR kit. Most expanded thyroid clonotypes (frequency above 0.001) were also found in blood, which suggests that blood repertoires may mirror thyroid immune responses. A model built on a 13 V-J signature distinguished ophthalmopathy from stable hyperthyroidism, reaching roughly 88% sensitivity and 81% to 83% specificity in cross-validation and 80%/75% in testing. During validation, the model predicted progression to ophthalmopathy a median of roughly six months ahead of onset, with around 71% sensitivity and about 72% specificity. TCR V-J signatures able to tell the groups apart were searched for in a discovery cohort of 95 or so patients, of whom about 40 had Graves' ophthalmopathy and some 60 had stable Graves' hyperthyroidism. An independent validation cohort of fewer than 20 hyperthyroidism patients and approximately 17 patients who later progressed to ophthalmopathy tested prospective prediction of ophthalmopathy. The 100 discovery patients were randomly split 7:3 into training and test sets. Thyroid tissue and blood T-cell repertoires from several Graves' hyperthyroidism patients were also compared in the study. Following sampling, methimazole starting at 30 mg daily was given to hyperthyroidism patients, and high-dose intravenous methylprednisolone was given to ophthalmopathy patients. A second multiplex PCR round built the libraries, followed by size selection and purification. The libraries were sequenced on an Illumina HiSeq2000 using paired-end 100 bp reads. SOAPnuke was used to process the raw data, with reads discarded if the reads contained adapters or uncalled bases, had a mean Phred below 15, or lacked an exact constant-primer or identifier match. COPE v1.2.5 was used to merge the high-quality paired reads, and each unique nucleotide sequence was defined as a clonotype. MiTCR v1.1 was used to align clonotypes to the IMGT TRBV, TRBD and TRBJ reference segments. Only V-J combinations with frequency above 0.0001, covering roughly 99% of repertoires, were analysed. A TCS score was defined as the ratio between F50 (clonal expansion) and ExV (chaos), using BLOSUM62-based TCRdist between CDR3 peptides within each V-J. Welch's t-statistics and random forest reduced around 510 V-J features to 10 to 15, which were used in a naive Bayes classifier (R e1071). No statistical method was used to set the sample size in advance, and investigators knew the group allocation. TCR Vbeta CDR3 sequencing of roughly 140 peripheral blood samples (43 ophthalmopathy, 75 hyperthyroidism and roughly 17 progressor patients) is reported in the paper.

Sequenced material: peripheral blood mononuclear cells (PBMCs), taken at new diagnosis, from a patient treated with antithyroid drugs. This TCR came from a woman aged 18-29 years with Graves disease. Donor details come from another sample of the same person, matched by shared clones. This chain joins TRBV11-1 to TRBJ2-2, and 10 junction bases match TRBD1. The CDR3 is CASSQRGPGTGATGELVF. DNA sequence: TGTGCCAGCAGCCAAAGGGGACCCGGGACAGGGGCCACCGGGGAGCTGGTTTTT.